Following are 12 T cell receptor beta chains from one sample sequenced in a study of identical twins' blood T cells. MiXCR, run by TCRdb on the 5' RACE reads, gives a single entry per CDR3 protein. The sample records hundreds of thousands of distinct CDR3 sequences, roughly 30% being singletons. The sample was PBMCs. These receptors were taken from a woman aged 18-49 years in good health.

The rearrangement uses TRBV29-1 and TRBJ1-2; TRBD1 matches 7 bases. Germline V gene sequence: CDR1 SQVTM, CDR2 ANQGSEA. CDR3 length: 14 amino acids. With V trimmed by 3 bases and J by 5 bases, 9 bases remained unmatched. DNA for the CDR3: TGCAGCGTTGATCTGTGGGACAGCGCTTATGGCTACACCTTC. Protein: CSVDLWDSAYGYTF.

The chain is built from TRBV6-6 and TRBJ1-1; D uncertain. Trimming removed 5 bases at V and 6 bases at J, with 10 bases between. Germline CDR1 is MNHNY and CDR2 is SVGAGI (reference sequence). The CDR3 has 12 amino acids. In DNA, the CDR3 is TGTGCCAGCAGTGAGTCGTCGGCTGAAGCTTTCTTT. This codes for CASSESSAEAFF.

This clonotype was recorded a few times. The chain uses TRBV7-2 and TRBJ1-1; no definite D call. V was pared by 1 base and J by 5 bases, with 8 bases between. Germline V gene lookup returns CDR1 SGHTA and CDR2 FQGNSA. The CDR3 has 13 residues. The CDR3 protein is CASSLGGWTEAFF. The CDR3 DNA is TGTGCCAGCAGCTTAGGGGGATGGACTGAAGCTTTCTTT.

This clonotype turned up a few times. The CDR3 loop reads CASSSRQDNQPQHF. As DNA, the CDR3 is TGCGCCAGCAGCTCCCGACAGGACAATCAGCCCCAGCATTTT. V gene TRBV4-1 combines with J gene TRBJ1-5; tentatively, D is TRBD1 (6 bases). The CDR3 runs to 14 residues. Germline V lookup: CDR1 MGHRA, CDR2 YSYEKL. V was shortened by 5 bases and J by 3 bases, with 11 bases between the two germline ends.

This clonotype was observed a handful of times. The chain employs TRBV3-1 and TRBJ1-6; D is uncertain. This CDR3 has 17 amino acids. Germline CDR1 LGHDT, CDR2 YNNKEL (reference sequence). The V and J ends lost 1 base and 0 bases respectively, with 10 bases between them. CDR3 bases: TGTGCCAGCAGCCAAGGGACGCCGAGCTCCTATAATTCACCCCTCCACTTT. This translates into CASSQGTPSSYNSPLHF.

The rearrangement links TRBV28 to TRBJ1-5; D might be TRBD1 (6 bases). With 6 bases removed from V and 6 bases from J, the gap between germline ends came to 12 bases. The CDR3 has 13 residues. From germline, CDR1 is MDHEN and CDR2 SYDVKM. CDR3 nucleotides: TGTGCCAGCAGAGAAGGGGGTCGTCAGCCCCAGCATTTT. Protein: CASREGGRQPQHF. The full variable domain, rest sourced from reference TRBV28 and TRBJ1-5, is DVKVTQSSRYLVKRTGEKVFLECVQDMDHENMFWYRQDPGLGLRLIYFSYDVKMKEKGDIPEGYSVSREKKERFSLILESASTNQTSMYLCASREGGRQPQHFGDGTRLSIL.

The sample holds a few counts of this clonotype. A read error may account for a junction end that differs from germline. The CDR3 sequence is CAGSYSLGSTYEQYF. CDR3 nucleotide sequence: TGTGCCGGCAGTTACAGTCTGGGTAGTACCTACGAGCAGTACTTC. The gene calls are TRBV6-5 and TRBJ2-7, with D unclear. Germline CDR1 reads MNHEY; CDR2 reads SVGAGI. CDR3 length: 15 amino acids.

This clonotype appeared many times. V and J are TRBV7-9 and TRBJ1-1; no clear D. This CDR3 is 12 amino acids long. Germline V gene data show CDR1 as SEHNR and CDR2 as FQNEAQ (reference sequence). Trimming left V 5 bases short and J 4 bases short, with 8 bases between. The CDR3 DNA reads as TGTGCCAGCAGCCTCATGGGCACTGAAGCTTTCTTT. Translation: CASSLMGTEAFF.

The chain uses TRBV4-2 and TRBJ2-3, with D hard to call. There are 16 residues in the CDR3. CDR1 is LGHNA and CDR2 is YNFKEQ in the germline V gene. V gave up 0 bases and J gave up 0 bases, with 10 bases separating them. The chain's CDR3 is CASSQEGSPSTDTQYF. The CDR3 DNA sequence: TGTGCCAGCAGCCAAGAGGGGTCCCCTAGCACAGATACGCAGTATTTT.

There are a few counts of this clonotype. The chain joins TRBV10-3 to TRBJ1-2; no definite D call. The germline V and J ends were trimmed by 3 bases and 1 base, with 12 bases remaining between them. CDR3 length equals 15 residues. Germline V gene lookup returns CDR1 ENHRY and CDR2 SYGVKD. CDR3 in DNA: TGTGCCATCAGTGAACACGACGAGATTAACTATGGCTACACCTTC. Translating gives CAISEHDEINYGYTF.

The genes are TRBV5-1 and TRBJ2-3, with TRBD2 matching over 7 bases. The V segment lost 4 bases and the J segment 5 bases; nucleotides outside the gene matches: 13. The CDR3 covers 16 residues. Germline V gene sequence: CDR1 SGHRS, CDR2 YFSETQ. The CDR3 DNA is TGCGCCAGCAGCGTAACTAGCGCGGGAGCTATAGATACGCAGTATTTT. It translates to CASSVTSAGAIDTQYF.

In DNA, the CDR3 is TGTGCCAGCAGTCGGATAGAAGAGACCCAGTACTTC. Its protein product is CASSRIEETQYF. The chain uses TRBV3-1 and TRBJ2-5; no reliable D call. The germline CDR1 and CDR2 sequences are LGHDT and YNNKEL (reference sequence). Between the trimmed V and J ends, which lost 6 bases and 3 bases, there was a span of 8 bases. There are 12 residues in the CDR3.